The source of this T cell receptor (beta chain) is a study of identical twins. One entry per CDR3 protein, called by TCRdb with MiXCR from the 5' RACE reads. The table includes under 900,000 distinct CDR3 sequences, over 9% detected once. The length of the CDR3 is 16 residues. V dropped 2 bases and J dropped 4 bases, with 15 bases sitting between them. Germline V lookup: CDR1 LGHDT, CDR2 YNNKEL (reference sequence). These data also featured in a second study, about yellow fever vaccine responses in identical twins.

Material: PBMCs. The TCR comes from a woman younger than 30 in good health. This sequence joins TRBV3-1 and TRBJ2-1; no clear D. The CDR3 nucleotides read TGTGCCAGCAGCCAAAGTATAGGCGGAACATACAATGAGCAGTTCTTC. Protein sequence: CASSQSIGGTYNEQFF.